This is a list of T cell receptor beta chains from one sample in a study of tumor-infiltrating lymphocytes in primary liver carcinoma. A single record per CDR3 protein comes from TCRdb applying MiXCR to the multiplex PCR reads. This table holds around 330,000 distinct CDR3 sequences, approximately 58% found once. Sample: peripheral blood. The receptors shown here come from a woman aged 25 to 45 with primary liver carcinoma and hepatitis B virus infection. Each CDR3 is given without its conserved first and last residue.

TRBV6-2/TRBV6-3 ASSAWTSGRARDNEQF
TRBV5-6 ASSSVVVWGNARRFSGYNEQF
TRBV6-5 ASSQKGGPYEQY
TRBV28 ASIQDSQKIEAF
TRBV29-1 SVSGTGAFHEQY
TRBV11-2 ASSLGGANCGYT
TRBV11-2 ARSRGVGETQY
TRBV14 ASSPGLGVRSTDTQY
TRBV4-1 ASRQPTSGRYTQY
TRBV18 ASSPVALRGIQY
TRBV12-3/TRBV12-4 ASSFRQGGSSNQPQH
TRBV12-3/TRBV12-4 ASSATREETQY
TRBV12-3/TRBV12-4 ASSLASGRASGVEQF
TRBV11-2 ASSLMSEETQY
TRBV7-9 ASSFWGRGDTPY
TRBV29-1 SVTGISESRNEQY
TRBV5-4 ASSLRDSQFYGYA
TRBV6-1 ASSETLPGSAANTGELF
TRBV6-2/TRBV6-3 VSSYRDSSDTQY
TRBV7-9 ASNATEKLF
TRBV6-5 ASSITKRADTQY
TRBV28 ASSPTGTGNLEQY
TRBV12-5 ASGLVVGPNTGELF
TRBV7-2 ASRLEAGGPDTQY